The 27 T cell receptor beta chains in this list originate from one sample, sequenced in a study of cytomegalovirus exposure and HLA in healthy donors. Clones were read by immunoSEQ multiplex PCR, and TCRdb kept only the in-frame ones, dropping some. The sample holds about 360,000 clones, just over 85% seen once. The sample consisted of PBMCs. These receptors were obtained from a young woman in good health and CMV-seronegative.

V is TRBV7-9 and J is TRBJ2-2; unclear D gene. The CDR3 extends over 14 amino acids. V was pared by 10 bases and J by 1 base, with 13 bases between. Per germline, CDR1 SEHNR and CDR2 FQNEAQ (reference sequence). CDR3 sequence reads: CANFGLGNTGELFF. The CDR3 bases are TGTGCCAACTTCGGCCTAGGGAACACCGGGGAGCTGTTTTTT.

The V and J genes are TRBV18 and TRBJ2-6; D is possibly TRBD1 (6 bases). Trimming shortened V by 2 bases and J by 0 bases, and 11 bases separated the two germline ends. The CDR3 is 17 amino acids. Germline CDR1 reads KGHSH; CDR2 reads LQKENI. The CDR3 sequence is CASSPAQGSSGANVLTF. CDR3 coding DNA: TGTGCCAGCTCACCAGCCCAGGGGAGCTCTGGGGCCAACGTCCTGACTTTC.

The CDR3 region has the DNA TGTGCCAGCAGTCTCCAAATCGGACTAGCGCCGAGCTCCTACGAGCAGTACTTC. It encodes CASSLQIGLAPSSYEQYF. The gene calls are TRBV28 and TRBJ2-7, with 9 nucleotides matching TRBD2. Germline values: CDR1 MDHEN, CDR2 SYDVKM. After removal of 5 bases from V and 0 bases from J, the junction contained 14 bases not matched to a gene. This CDR3 comprises 18 residues.

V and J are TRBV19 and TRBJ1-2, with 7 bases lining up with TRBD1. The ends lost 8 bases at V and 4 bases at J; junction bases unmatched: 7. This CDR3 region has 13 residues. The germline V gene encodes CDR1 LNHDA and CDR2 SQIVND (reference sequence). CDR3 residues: CASQGQKTYGYTF. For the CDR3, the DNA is TGTGCCAGTCAGGGACAGAAGACCTATGGCTACACCTTC.

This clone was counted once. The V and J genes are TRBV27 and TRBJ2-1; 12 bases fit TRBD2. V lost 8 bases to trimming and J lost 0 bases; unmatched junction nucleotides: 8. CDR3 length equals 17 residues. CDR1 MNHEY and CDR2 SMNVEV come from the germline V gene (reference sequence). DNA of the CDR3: TGTGCCAGCGGGGGGACTAGCGGGTTTAGCTCCTACAATGAGCAGTTCTTC. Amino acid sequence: CASGGTSGFSSYNEQFF.

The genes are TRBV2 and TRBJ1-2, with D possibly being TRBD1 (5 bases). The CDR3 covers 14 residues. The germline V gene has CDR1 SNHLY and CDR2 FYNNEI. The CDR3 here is CATKGETVYYGYTF. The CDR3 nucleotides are TGTGCGACCAAAGGGGAAACAGTTTACTATGGCTACACCTTC.

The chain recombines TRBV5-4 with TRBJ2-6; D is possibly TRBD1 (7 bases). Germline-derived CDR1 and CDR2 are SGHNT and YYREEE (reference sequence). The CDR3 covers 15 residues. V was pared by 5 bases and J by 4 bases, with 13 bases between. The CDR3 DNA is TGTGCCAGCAGTCGGGGGACAGCCGGGGCCAACGTCCTGACTTTC. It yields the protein CASSRGTAGANVLTF.

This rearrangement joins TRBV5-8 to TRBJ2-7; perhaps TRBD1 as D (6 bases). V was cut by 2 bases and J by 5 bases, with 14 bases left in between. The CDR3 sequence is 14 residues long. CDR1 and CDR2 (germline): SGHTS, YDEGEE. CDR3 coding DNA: TGTGCCAGCAGCTTAAGGTCAGGGGACCACGAGCAGTACTTC. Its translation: CASSLRSGDHEQYF.

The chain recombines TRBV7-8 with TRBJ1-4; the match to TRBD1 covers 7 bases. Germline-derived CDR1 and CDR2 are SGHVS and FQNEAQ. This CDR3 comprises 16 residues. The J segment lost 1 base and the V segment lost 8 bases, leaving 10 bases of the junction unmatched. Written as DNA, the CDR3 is TGTGCCAGCTCAGCCCGCGACAGGGTAACTAATGAAAAACTGTTTTTT. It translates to CASSARDRVTNEKLFF.

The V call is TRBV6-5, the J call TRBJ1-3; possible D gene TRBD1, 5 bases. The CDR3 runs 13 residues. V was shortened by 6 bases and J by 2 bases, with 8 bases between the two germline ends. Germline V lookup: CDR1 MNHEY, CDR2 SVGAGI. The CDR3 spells CASRQAPGNTIYF. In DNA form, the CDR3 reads TGTGCCAGCAGACAGGCCCCTGGAAACACCATATATTTT.

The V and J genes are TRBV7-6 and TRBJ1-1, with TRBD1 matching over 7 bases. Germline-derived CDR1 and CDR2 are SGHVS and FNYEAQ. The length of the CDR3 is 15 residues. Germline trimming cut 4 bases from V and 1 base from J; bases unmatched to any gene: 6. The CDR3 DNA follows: TGTGCCAGCAGCTCCTGGACAGGTCGGAACACTGAAGCTTTCTTT. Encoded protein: CASSSWTGRNTEAFF.

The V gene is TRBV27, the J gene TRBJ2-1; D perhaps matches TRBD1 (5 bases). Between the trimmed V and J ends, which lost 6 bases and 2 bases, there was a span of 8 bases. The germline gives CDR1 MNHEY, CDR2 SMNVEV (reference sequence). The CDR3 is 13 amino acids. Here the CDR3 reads CASSPGTYNEQFF. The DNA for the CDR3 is TGTGCCAGCAGCCCAGGGACCTACAATGAGCAGTTCTTC.

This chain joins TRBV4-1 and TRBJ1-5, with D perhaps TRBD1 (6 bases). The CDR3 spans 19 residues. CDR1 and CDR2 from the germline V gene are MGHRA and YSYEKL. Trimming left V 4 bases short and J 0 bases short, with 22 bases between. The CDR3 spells CASSRKPPSSGDSNQPQHF. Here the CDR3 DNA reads TGCGCCAGCAGCCGAAAGCCCCCCTCCTCAGGGGATAGCAATCAGCCCCAGCATTTT.

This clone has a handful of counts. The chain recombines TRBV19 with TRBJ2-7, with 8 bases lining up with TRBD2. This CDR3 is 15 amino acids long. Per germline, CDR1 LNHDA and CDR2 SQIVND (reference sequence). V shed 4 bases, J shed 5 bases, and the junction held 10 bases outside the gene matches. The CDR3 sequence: CASSSARSGMNEQYF. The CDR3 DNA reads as TGTGCCAGTAGTAGCGCCCGTAGCGGGATGAACGAGCAGTACTTC.

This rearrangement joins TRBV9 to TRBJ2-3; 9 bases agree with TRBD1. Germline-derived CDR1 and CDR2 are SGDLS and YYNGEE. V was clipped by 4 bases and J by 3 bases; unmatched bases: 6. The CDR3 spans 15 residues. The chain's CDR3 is CASSPRDRATDTQYF. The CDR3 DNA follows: TGTGCCAGCAGCCCGAGGGACAGGGCGACAGATACGCAGTATTTT.

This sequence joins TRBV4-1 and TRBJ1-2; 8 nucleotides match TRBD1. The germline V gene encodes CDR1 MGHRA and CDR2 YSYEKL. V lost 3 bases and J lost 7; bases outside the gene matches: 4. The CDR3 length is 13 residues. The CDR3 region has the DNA TGCGCCAGCAGCCAGACAGGGGTGGTTGGCTACACCTTC. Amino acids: CASSQTGVVGYTF.

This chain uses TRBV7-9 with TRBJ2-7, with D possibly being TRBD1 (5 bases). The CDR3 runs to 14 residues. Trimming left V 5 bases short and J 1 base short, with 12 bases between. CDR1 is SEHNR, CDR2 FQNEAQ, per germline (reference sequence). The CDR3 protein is CASSVPGRSYEQYF. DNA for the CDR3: TGTGCCAGCAGCGTCCCAGGGCGTTCCTACGAGCAGTACTTC.

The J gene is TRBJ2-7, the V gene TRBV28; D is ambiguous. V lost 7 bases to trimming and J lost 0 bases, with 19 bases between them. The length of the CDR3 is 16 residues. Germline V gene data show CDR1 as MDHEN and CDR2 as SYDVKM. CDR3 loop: CASTSGFRTPSYEQYF. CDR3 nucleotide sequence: TGTGCCAGCACCTCGGGTTTCCGAACCCCCTCCTACGAGCAGTACTTC. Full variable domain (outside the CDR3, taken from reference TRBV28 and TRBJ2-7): DVKVTQSSRYLVKRTGEKVFLECVQDMDHENMFWYRQDPGLGLRLIYFSYDVKMKEKGDIPEGYSVSREKKERFSLILESASTNQTSMYLCASTSGFRTPSYEQYFGPGTRLTVT.

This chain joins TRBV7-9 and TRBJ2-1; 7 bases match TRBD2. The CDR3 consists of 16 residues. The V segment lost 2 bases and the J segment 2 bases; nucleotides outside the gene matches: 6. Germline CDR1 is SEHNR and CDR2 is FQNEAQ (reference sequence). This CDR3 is CASSLSLAATYNEQFF. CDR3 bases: TGTGCCAGCAGCTTATCCCTAGCGGCAACCTACAATGAGCAGTTCTTC.

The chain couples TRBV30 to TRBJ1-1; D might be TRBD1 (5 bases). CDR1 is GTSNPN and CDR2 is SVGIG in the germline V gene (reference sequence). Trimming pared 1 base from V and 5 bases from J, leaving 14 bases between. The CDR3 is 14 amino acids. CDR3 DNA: TGTGCCTGGAGTGGTTTCGGGGGACGAACTGAAGCTTTCTTT. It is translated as CAWSGFGGRTEAFF.

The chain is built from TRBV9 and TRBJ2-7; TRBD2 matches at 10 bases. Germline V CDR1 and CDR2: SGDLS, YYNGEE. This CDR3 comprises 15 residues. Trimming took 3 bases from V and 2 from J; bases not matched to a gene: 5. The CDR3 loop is CASSASGSLTYEQYF. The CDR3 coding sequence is TGTGCCAGCAGCGCTAGCGGGAGTCTCACCTACGAGCAGTACTTC.

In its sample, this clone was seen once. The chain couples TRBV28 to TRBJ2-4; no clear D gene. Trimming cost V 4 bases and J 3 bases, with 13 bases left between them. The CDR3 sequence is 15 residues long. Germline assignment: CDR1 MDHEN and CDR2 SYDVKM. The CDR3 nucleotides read TGTGCCAGCAGTTCCCCAGACCTAGTCAAAAACATTCAGTACTTC. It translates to CASSSPDLVKNIQYF.

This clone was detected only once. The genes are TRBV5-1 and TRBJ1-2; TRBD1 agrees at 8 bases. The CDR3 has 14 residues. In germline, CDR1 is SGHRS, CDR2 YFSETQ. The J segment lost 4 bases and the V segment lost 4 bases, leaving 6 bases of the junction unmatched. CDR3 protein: CASSNSGGGYGYTF. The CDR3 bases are TGCGCCAGCAGCAACTCAGGGGGCGGCTATGGCTACACCTTC.

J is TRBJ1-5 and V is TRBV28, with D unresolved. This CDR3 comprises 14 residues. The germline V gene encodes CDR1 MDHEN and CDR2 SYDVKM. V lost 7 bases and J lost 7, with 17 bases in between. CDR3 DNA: TGTGCCAGCATCCCAGGTTCTTGGGCGCAGCCCCAGCATTTT. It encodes CASIPGSWAQPQHF.

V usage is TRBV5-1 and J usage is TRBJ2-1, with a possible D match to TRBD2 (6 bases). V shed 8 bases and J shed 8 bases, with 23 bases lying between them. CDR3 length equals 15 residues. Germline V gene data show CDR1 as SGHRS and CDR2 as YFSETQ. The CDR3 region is CASQLPQTSWDEQFF. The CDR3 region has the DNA TGCGCCAGTCAATTACCCCAGACTAGTTGGGATGAGCAGTTCTTC.

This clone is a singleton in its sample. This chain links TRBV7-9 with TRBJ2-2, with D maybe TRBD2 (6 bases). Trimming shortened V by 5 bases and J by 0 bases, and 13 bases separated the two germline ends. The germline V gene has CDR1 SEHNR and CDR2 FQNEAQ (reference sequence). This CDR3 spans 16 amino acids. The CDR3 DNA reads TGTGCCAGCAGCCCTTGGGGAGGACCGAACACCGGGGAGCTGTTTTTT. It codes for CASSPWGGPNTGELFF. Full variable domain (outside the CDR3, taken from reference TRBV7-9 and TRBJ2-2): DTGVSQNPRHKITKRGQNVTFRCDPISEHNRLYWYRQTLGQGPEFLTYFQNEAQLEKSRLLSDRFSAERPKGSFSTLEIQRTEQGDSAMYLCASSPWGGPNTGELFFGEGSRLTVL.

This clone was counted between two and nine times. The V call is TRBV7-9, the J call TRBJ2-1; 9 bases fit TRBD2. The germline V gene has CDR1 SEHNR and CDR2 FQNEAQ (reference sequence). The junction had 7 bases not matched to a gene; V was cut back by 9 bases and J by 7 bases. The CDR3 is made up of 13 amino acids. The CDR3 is CASNQREENEQFF. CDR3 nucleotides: TGTGCCAGTAACCAGCGGGAGGAGAATGAGCAGTTCTTC.